This TCR beta chain was sequenced during a study of cytomegalovirus exposure and HLA in healthy donors. Background on the study: From donors who were HLA-typed, an early data release held about 85 million unique TCRs. Whole-study findings and limits: The study assumed roughly uniform donor sequencing depth for presence/absence analyses. Cytomegalovirus association was listed for 164 TCR beta chains. Donors belonging to an Asian-associated ancestry cluster reportedly showed fewer N-insertions in productive TCRs than the 666-donor mean, according to what a later analysis found.

Details on this clone: The antigen is not known.

With 60 Vbeta and 13 Jbeta primers, the PCR was carried out. Some clones are missing from TCRdb's copy, which holds only in-frame ones; the method was immunoSEQ multiplex PCR. The sample holds 150,000 to 160,000 clones, roughly 80% seen once. Sample: PBMCs. This TCR was sampled from a woman in her forties or fifties in good health and CMV-seropositive.

Here the CDR3 DNA reads TGTGCCAGTCGCACGCCGGGACAGGGGAATGAGCAGTTCTTC. It encodes CASRTPGQGNEQFF. The V gene is TRBV19, the J gene TRBJ2-1; 10 bases are shared with TRBD1. V trimming: 8 bases; J trimming: 7 bases; junction bases outside the gene matches: 8. The CDR3 is made up of 14 amino acids. Germline V gene lookup returns CDR1 LNHDA and CDR2 SQIVND (reference sequence).